The following is a T cell receptor (beta chain) sequence with its context. These data are taken from a study of blood T cell repertoires in COVID-19. Turning to the study itself: The United States, Italy and Spain provided the acute and convalescent COVID-19 samples. From T cells, B-cell-depleted T cells, or PBMCs came the material, which was cDNA or gDNA.

The V segment lost 2 bases and the J segment 6 bases; nucleotides outside the gene matches: 4. Germline V lookup: CDR1 SGHRS, CDR2 YFSETQ. CDR3 length: 13 residues. Per the original methods: Amplification from reference gene primers served as the basis for estimated nucleated cell counts. The assay was immunoSEQ multiplex PCR, and TCRdb's table has in-frame clones only and misses some. For V, J and clone size, that table is used; D and trimming come from the DNA. The profile shows 200,000 to 300,000 clones, more than 85% of them singletons. Across 20 to 25 US areas, participants ranged in age from about 18 to 90 years.

The receptor's source is a woman between 25 and 40 years old who had recovered from COVID-19. The V call is TRBV5-1, the J call TRBJ1-2; 7 nucleotides align to TRBD1. The sample taken for sequencing was PBMCs or T cells enriched from blood (not recorded which). CDR3 DNA: TGCGCCAGCAGCTTCACAGGGGAGGATGGCTACACCTTC. This translates into CASSFTGEDGYTF.